This entry concerns a single TCR beta chain. Its antigen is unidentified. These data come from a study of blood T cells in healthy people across ages. At least 5.5 micrograms of total RNA were extracted per sample. The CDR3 is made up of 14 amino acids. Germline V gives CDR1 SGHTA, CDR2 FQGNSA. V shed 2 bases and J shed 5 bases, with 12 bases lying between them. A J-beta primer mix and a sample-barcoded 5' primer were used in a second PCR of about 7 to 12 cycles. TCRdb re-derived calls from the 5' RACE reads in MiXCR, one entry per CDR3 protein. The sample consists of 2 million or so distinct CDR3 sequences, roughly 50% of them appearing once. Study outcomes and limitations: What prevented conclusive comparison of naive and antigen-experienced cells was that PBMCs were unsorted.

The sequenced material came from blood. The TCR sequence derives from a middle-aged woman in good health. The chain employs TRBV7-2 and TRBJ1-2, with D hard to call. CDR3 amino acids: CASSLTDGLYGYTF. DNA of the CDR3: TGTGCCAGCAGCTTAACCGACGGTTTGTATGGCTACACCTTC.